This T cell receptor beta chain was sequenced during a study of regulatory T cells in long-lasting Graves disease. Time point here: newly diagnosed GD, antithyroid drugs for less than 3 months. RNA from PBMCs was the source of the TCR library. For TCR beta, libraries came from iRepertoire HTBI primers and Arm-PCR of CDR3 regions. MiXCR was run by TCRdb on the multiplex PCR reads, yielding one entry per CDR3 protein. This table has some 500,000 distinct CDR3 sequences, 15% to 20% appearing once. Trimming pared 4 bases from V and 2 bases from J, leaving 14 bases between. CDR1 is LNHDA and CDR2 is SQIVND in the germline V gene (reference sequence). The CDR3 runs 15 residues. The sample was also linked to a second study, of T cells in Graves' hyperthyroidism and ophthalmopathy. That paper states: Recently diagnosed hyperthyroidism of less than 2 months' duration affected patients aged 18 to 65.

This sequence joins TRBV19 and TRBJ2-5, with D tentatively TRBD1 (5 bases). The material was peripheral blood mononuclear cells (PBMCs), obtained at new diagnosis, from a patient treated with antithyroid drugs. The receptor comes from a middle-aged woman with Graves disease. The CDR3 protein is CASSTTLGQQETQYF. CDR3 nucleotides: TGTGCCAGTAGTACCACTCTGGGGCAGCAAGAGACCCAGTACTTC. Full variable domain (outside the CDR3, taken from reference TRBV19 and TRBJ2-5): DGGITQSPKYLFRKEGQNVTLSCEQNLNHDAMYWYRQDPGQGLRLIYYSQIVNDFQKGDIAEGYSVSREKKESFPLTVTSAQKNPTAFYLCASSTTLGQQETQYFGPGTRLLVL.